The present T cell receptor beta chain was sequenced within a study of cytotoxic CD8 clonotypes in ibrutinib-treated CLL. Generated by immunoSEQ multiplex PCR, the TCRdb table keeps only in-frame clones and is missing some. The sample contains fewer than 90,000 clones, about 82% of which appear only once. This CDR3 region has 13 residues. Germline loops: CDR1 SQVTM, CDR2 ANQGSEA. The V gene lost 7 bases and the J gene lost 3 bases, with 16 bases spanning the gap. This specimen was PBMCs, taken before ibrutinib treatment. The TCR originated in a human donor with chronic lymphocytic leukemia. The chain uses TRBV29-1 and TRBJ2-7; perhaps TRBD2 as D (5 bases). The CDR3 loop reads CSALFFRGYEQYF. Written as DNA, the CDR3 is TGCAGCGCTTTATTCTTCCGGGGCTACGAGCAGTACTTC.